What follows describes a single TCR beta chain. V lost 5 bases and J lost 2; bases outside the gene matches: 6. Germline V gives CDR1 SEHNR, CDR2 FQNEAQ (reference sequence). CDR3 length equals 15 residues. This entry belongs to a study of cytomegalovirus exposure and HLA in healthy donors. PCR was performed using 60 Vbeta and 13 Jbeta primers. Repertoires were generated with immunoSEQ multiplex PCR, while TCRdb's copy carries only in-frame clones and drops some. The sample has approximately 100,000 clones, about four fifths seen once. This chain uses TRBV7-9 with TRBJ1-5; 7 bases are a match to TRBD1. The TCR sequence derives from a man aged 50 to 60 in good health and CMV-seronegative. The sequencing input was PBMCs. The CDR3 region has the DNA TGTGCCAGCAGCCCGCCCGGGACAGGCAATCAGCCCCAGCATTTT. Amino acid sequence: CASSPPGTGNQPQHF.